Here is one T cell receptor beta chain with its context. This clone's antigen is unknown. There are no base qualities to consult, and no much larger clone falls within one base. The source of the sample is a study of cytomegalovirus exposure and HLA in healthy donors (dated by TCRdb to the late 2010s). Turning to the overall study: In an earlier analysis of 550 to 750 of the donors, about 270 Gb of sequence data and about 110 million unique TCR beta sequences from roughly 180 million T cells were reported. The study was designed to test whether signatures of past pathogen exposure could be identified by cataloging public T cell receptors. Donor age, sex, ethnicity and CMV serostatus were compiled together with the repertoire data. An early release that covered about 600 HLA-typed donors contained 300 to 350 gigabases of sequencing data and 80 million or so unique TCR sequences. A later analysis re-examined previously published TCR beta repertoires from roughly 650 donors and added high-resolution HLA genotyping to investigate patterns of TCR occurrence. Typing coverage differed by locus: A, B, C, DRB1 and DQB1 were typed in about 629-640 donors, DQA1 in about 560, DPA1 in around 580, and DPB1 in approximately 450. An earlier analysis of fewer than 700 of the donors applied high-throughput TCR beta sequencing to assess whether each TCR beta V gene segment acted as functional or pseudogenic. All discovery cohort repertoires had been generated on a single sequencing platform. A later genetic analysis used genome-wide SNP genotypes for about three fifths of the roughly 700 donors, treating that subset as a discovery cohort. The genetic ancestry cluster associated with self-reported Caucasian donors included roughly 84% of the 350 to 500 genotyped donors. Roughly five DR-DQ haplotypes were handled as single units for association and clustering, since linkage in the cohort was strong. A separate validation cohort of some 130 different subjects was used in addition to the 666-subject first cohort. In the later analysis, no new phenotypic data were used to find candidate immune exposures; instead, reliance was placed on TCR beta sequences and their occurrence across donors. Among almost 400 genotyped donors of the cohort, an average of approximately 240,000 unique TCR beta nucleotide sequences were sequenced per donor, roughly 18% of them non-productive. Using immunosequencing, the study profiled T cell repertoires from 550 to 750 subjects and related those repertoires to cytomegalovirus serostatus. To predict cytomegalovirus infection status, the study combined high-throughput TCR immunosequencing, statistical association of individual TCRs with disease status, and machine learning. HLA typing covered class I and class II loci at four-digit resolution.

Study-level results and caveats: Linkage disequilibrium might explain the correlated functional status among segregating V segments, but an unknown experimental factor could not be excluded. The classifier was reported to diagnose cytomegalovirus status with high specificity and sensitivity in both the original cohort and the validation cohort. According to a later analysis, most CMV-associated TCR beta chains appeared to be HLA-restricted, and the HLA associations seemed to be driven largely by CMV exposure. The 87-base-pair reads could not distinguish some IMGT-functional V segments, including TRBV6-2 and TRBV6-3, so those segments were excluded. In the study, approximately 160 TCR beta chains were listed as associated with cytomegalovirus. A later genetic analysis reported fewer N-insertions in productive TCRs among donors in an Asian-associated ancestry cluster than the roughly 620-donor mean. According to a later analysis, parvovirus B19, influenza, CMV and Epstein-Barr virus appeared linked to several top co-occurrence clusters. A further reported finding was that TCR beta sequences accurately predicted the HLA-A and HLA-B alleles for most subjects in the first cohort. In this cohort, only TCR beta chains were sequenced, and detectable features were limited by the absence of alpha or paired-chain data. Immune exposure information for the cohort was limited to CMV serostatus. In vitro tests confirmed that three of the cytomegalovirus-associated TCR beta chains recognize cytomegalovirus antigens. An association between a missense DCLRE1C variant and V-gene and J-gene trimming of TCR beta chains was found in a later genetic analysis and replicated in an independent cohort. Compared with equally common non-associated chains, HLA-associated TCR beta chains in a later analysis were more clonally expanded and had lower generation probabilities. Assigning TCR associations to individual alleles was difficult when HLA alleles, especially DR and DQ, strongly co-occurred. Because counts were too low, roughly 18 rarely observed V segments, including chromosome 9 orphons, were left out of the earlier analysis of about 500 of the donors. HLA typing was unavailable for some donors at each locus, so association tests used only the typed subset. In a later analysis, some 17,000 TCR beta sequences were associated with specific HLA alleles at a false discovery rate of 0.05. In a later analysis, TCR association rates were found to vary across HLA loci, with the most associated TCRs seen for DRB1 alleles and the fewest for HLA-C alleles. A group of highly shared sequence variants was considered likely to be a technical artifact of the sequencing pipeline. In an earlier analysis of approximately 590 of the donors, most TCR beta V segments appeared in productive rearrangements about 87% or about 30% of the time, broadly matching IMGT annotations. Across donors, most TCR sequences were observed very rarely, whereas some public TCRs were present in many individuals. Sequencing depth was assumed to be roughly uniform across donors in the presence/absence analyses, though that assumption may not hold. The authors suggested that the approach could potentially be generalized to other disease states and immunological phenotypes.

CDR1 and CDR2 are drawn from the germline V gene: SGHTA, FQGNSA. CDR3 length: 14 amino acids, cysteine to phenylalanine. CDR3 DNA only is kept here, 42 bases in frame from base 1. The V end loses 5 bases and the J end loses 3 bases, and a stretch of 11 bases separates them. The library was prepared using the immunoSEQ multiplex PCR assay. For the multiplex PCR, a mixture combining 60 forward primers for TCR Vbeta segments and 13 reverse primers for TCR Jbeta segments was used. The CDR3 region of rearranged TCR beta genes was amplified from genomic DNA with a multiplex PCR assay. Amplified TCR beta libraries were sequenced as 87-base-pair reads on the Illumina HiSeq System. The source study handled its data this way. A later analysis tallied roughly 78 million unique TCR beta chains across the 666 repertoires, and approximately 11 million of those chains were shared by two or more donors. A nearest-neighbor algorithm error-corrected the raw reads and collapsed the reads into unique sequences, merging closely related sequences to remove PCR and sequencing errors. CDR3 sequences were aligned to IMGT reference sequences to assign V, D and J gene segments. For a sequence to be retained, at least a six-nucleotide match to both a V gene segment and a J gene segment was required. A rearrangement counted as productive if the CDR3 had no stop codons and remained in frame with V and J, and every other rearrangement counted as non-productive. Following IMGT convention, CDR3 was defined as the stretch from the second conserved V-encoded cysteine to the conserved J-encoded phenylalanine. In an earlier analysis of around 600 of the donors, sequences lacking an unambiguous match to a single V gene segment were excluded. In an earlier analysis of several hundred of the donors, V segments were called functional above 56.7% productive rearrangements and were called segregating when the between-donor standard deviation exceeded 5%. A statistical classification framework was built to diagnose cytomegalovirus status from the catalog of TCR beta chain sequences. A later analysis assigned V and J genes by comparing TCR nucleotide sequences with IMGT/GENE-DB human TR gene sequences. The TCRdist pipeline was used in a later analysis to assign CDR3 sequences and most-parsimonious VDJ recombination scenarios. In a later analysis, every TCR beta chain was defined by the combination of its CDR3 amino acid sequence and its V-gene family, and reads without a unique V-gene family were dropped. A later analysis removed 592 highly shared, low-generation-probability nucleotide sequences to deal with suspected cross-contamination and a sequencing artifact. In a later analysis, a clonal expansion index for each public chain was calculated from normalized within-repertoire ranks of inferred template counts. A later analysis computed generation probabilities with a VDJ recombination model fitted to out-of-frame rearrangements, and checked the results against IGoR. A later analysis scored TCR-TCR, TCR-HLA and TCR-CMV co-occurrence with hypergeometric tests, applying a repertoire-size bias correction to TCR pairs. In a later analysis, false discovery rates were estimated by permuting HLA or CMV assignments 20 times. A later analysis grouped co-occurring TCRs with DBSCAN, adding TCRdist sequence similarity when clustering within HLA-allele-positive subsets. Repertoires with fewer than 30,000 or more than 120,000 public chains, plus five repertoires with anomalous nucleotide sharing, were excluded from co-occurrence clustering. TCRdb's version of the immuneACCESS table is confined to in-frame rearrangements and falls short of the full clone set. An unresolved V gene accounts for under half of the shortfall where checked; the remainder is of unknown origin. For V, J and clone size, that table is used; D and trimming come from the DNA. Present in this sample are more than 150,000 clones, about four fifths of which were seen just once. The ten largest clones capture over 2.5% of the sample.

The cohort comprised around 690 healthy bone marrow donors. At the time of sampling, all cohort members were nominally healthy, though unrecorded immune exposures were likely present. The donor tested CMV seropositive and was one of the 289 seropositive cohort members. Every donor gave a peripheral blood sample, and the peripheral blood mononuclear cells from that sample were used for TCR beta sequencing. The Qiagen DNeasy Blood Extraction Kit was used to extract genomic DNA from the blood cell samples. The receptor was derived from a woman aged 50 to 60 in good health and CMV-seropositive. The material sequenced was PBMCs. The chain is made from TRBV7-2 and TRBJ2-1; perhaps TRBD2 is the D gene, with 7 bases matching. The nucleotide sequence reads TGTGCCAGCAGCAGGGGGGGAATCTACAATGAGCAGTTCTTC. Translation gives CASSRGGIYNEQFF. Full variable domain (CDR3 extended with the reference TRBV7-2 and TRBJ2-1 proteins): GAGVSQSPSNKVTEKGKDVELRCDPISGHTALYWYRQSLGQGLEFLIYFQGNSAPDKSGLPSDRFSAERTGGSVSTLTIQRTQQEDSAVYLCASSRGGIYNEQFFGPGTRLTVL.